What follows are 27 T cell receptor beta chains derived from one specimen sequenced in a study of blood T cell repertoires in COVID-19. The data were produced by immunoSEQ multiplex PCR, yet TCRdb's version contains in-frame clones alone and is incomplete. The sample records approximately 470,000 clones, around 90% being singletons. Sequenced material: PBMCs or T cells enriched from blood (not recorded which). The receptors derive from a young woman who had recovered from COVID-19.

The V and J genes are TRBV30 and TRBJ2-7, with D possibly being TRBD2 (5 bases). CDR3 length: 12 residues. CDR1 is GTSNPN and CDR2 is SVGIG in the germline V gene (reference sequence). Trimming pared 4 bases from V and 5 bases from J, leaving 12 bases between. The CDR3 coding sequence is TGTGCCTGGACTCCCTCCGGGGACGAGCAGTACTTC. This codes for CAWTPSGDEQYF.

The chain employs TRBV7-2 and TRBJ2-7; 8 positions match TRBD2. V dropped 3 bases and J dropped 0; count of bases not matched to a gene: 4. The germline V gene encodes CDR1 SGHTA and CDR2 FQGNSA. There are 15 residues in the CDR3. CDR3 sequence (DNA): TGTGCCAGCAGCTTTCAGCGGGGGAGCTCCTACGAGCAGTACTTC. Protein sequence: CASSFQRGSSYEQYF. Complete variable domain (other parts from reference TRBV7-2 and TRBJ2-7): GAGVSQSPSNKVTEKGKDVELRCDPISGHTALYWYRQSLGQGLEFLIYFQGNSAPDKSGLPSDRFSAERTGGSVSTLTIQRTQQEDSAVYLCASSFQRGSSYEQYFGPGTRLTVT.

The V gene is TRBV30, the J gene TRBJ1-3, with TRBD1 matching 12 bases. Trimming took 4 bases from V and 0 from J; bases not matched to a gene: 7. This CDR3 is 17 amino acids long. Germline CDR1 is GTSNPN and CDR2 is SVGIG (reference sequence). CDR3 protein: CAWKPGQGAISGNTIYF. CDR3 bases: TGTGCCTGGAAGCCGGGACAGGGGGCAATCTCTGGAAACACCATATATTTT.

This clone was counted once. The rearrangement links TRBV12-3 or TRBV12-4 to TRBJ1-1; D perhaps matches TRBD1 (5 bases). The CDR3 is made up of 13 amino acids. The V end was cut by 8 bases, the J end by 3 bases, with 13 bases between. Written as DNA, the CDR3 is TGTGCCAGCCGCATATCCAGGGACACTGAAGCTTTCTTT. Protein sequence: CASRISRDTEAFF.

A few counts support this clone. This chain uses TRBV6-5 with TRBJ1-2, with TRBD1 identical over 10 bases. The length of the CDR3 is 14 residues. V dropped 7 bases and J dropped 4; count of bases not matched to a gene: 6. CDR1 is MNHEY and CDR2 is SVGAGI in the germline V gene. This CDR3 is CASTLTGGGYGYTF. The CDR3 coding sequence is TGTGCCAGCACCTTGACAGGGGGCGGCTATGGCTACACCTTC.

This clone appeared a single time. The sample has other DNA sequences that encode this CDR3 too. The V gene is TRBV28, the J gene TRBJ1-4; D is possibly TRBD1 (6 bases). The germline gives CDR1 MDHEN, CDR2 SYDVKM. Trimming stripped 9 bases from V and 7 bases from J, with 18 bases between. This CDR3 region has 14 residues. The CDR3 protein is CASRRGGEGEKLFF. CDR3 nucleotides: TGTGCCAGTCGCAGGGGCGGGGAGGGTGAAAAACTGTTTTTT.

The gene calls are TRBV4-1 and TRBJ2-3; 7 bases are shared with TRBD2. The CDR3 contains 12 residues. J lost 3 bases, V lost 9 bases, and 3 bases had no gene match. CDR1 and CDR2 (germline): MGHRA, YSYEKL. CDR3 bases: TGCGCCAGTCGGGGGGAAACAGATACGCAGTATTTT. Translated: CASRGETDTQYF.

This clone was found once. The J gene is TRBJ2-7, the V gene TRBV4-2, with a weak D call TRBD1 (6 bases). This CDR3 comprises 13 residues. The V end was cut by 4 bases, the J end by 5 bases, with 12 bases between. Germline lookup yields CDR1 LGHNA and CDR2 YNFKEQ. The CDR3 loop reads CASSPDKGDEQYF. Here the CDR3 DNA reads TGTGCCAGCAGCCCGGACAAGGGGGACGAGCAGTACTTC.

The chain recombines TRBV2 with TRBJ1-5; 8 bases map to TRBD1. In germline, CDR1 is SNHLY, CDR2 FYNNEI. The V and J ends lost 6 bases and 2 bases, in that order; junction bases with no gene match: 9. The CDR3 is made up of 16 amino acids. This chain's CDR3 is CASRSSDRVGNQPQHF. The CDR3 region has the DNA TGTGCCAGCAGATCCTCGGACAGGGTAGGCAATCAGCCCCAGCATTTT. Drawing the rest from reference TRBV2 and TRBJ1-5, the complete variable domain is EPEVTQTPSHQVTQMGQEVILRCVPISNHLYFYWYRQILGQKVEFLVSFYNNEISEKSEIFDDQFSVERPDGSNFTLKIRSTKLEDSAMYFCASRSSDRVGNQPQHFGDGTRLSIL.

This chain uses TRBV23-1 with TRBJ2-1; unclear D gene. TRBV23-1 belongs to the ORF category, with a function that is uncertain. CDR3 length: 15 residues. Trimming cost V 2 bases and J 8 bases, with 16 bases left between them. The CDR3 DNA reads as TGCGCCAGCAGTCAAGATCAGGCCCGACACTATGAGCAGTTCTTC. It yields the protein CASSQDQARHYEQFF.

CDR3 in amino acids: CASSGAGLANEKLFF. Here the CDR3 DNA reads TGTGCCAGTAGTGGGGCAGGGCTGGCTAATGAAAAACTGTTTTTT. The V and J genes are TRBV19 and TRBJ1-4; a weak D match, TRBD1 (5 bases). Germline CDR1 LNHDA, CDR2 SQIVND (reference sequence). CDR3 length: 15 amino acids. V was clipped by 5 bases and J by 3 bases, with 13 bases between them.

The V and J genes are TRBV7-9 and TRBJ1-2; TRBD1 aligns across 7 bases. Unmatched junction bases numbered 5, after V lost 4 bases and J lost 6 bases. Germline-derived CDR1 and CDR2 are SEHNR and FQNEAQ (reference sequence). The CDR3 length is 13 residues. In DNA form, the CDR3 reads TGTGCCAGCAGCTGGGACAGTTCTAATGGCTACACCTTC. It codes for CASSWDSSNGYTF.

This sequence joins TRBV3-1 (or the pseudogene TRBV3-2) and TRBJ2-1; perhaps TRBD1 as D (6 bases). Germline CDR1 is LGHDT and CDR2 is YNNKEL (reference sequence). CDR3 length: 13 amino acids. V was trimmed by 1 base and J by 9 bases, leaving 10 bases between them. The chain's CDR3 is CASSQGQGTEQFF. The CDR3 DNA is TGTGCCAGCAGCCAAGGTCAGGGGACTGAGCAGTTCTTC.

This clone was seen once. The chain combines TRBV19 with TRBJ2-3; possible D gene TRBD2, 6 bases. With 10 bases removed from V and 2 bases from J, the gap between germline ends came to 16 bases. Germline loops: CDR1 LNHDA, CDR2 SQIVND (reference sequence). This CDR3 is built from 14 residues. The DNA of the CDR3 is TGTGCCACCCGGAGGGGTCCCAACACAGATACGCAGTATTTT. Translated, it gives CATRRGPNTDTQYF.

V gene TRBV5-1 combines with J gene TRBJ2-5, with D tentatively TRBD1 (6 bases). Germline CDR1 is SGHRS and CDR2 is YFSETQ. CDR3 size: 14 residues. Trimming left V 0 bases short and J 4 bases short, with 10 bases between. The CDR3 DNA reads TGCGCCAGCAGCTTGGCGGGACACCGAGAGACCCAGTACTTC. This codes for CASSLAGHRETQYF.

CDR3 sequence (DNA): TGCGCCAGCAGCCAAATTCCCGTTGTGGCCTCCTACGAGCAGTACTTC. This encodes CASSQIPVVASYEQYF. The chain joins TRBV4-1 to TRBJ2-7; D gene uncertain. CDR1 MGHRA and CDR2 YSYEKL come from the germline V gene. This CDR3 comprises 16 residues. Trimming removed 2 bases from V and 0 bases from J, with 14 bases in between.

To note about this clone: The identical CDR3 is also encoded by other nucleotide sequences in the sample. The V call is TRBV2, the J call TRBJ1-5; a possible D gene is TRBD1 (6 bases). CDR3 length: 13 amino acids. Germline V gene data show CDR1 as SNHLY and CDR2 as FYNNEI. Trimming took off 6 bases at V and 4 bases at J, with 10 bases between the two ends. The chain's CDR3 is CASSWTENQPQHF. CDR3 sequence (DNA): TGTGCCAGCAGCTGGACAGAGAATCAGCCCCAGCATTTT.

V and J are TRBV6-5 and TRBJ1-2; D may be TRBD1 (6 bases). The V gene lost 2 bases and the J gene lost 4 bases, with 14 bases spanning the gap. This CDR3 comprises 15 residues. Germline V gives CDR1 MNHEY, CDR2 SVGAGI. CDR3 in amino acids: CASSYVSTGPYGYTF. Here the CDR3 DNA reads TGTGCCAGCAGTTACGTCTCTACAGGGCCCTATGGCTACACCTTC.

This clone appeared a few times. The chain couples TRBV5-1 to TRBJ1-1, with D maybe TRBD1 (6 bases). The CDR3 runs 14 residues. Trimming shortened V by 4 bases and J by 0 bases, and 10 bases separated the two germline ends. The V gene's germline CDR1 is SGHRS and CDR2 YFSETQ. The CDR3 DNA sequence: TGCGCCAGCAGCCGAACAGGGATGAACACTGAAGCTTTCTTT. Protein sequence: CASSRTGMNTEAFF. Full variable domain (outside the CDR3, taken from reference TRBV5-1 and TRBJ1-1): KAGVTQTPRYLIKTRGQQVTLSCSPISGHRSVSWYQQTPGQGLQFLFEYFSETQRNKGNFPGRFSGRQFSNSRSEMNVSTLELGDSALYLCASSRTGMNTEAFFGQGTRLTVV.

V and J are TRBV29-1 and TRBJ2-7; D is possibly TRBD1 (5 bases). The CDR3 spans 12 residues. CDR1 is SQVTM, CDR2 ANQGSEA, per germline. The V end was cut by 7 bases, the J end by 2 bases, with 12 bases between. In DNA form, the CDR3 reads TGCAGCGCCGAAGGACACACCTACGAGCAGTACTTC. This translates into CSAEGHTYEQYF.

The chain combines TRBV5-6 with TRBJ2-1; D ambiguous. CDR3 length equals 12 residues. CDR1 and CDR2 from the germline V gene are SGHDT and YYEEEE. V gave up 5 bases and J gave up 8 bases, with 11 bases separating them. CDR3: CASRERGYEQFF. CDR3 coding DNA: TGTGCCAGCAGAGAGCGAGGTTATGAGCAGTTCTTC.

Here the CDR3 reads CASSVEGTEVYEQYF. The CDR3 coding sequence is TGTGCCAGCAGCGTAGAGGGGACAGAGGTCTACGAGCAGTACTTC. This chain connects TRBV9 to TRBJ2-7, with 7 bases aligning to TRBD1. This CDR3 contains 15 residues. The V and J ends lost 0 bases and 3 bases, in that order; junction bases with no gene match: 6. Per the germline V gene, CDR1 is SGDLS and CDR2 is YYNGEE.

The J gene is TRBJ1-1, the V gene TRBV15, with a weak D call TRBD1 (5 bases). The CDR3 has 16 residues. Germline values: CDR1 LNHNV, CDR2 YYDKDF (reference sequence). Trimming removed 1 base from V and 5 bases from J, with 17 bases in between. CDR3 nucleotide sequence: TGTGCCACCAGCAGAGGAGTTCAGGGTCGGGGGACTGAAGCTTTCTTT. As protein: CATSRGVQGRGTEAFF.

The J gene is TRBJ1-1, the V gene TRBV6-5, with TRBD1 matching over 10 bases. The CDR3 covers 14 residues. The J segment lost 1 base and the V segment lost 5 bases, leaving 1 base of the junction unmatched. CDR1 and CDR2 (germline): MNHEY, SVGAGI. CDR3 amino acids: CASSRDRGNTEAFF. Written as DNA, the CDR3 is TGTGCCAGCAGTCGGGACAGGGGGAACACTGAAGCTTTCTTT.

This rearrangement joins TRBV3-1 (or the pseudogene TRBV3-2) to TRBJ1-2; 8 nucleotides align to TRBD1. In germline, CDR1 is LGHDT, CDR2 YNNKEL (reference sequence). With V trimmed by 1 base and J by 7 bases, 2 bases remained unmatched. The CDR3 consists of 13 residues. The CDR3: CASSQAGGSGYTF. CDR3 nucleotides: TGTGCCAGCAGCCAAGCAGGGGGCTCTGGCTACACCTTC.

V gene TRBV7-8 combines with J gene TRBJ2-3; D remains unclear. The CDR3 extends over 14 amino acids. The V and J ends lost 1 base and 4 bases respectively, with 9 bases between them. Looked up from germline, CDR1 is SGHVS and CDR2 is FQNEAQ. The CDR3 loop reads CASSLEALSDTQYF. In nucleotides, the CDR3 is TGTGCCAGCAGCTTAGAGGCACTATCAGATACGCAGTATTTT.

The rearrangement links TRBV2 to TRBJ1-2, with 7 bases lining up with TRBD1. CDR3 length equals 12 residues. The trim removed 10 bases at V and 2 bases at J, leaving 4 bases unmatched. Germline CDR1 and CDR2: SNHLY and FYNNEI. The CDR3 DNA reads TGTGCCACCCTGACAGGGAACTATGGCTACACCTTC. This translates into CATLTGNYGYTF.